This entry is about one T cell receptor beta chain. Its antigen is not known. This sample is part of a study of shared clonotypes between healthy human individuals. In the study overall: Three CD4 naive, three CD4 memory, two CD8 naive and one CD8 memory plate were used per donor. Study conclusions and caveats: Roughly 4.6% of naive CD4 clonotypes were common to a handful of donors.

In the authors' workflow: ImmunoSEQ output lacked quality scores and full-length reads, limiting matched filtering. Generated by immunoSEQ multiplex PCR, the TCRdb table keeps only in-frame clones and is missing some. The V and J calls and clone size were taken over from that table, and D and trimming were inferred from the DNA. The sample yields around 1.5 million clones, around 98% seen once. J gave up 6 bases and V 3 bases, and 8 bases lay outside the gene matches. Germline V CDR1 and CDR2: LNHDA, SQIVND (reference sequence). This CDR3 is built from 14 residues. The rearrangement uses TRBV19 and TRBJ2-7, with 7 positions matching TRBD1. Sequencing used naive CD4+ T cells sorted from blood. The subset: CD45RA+ positively selected. The receptor comes from a man aged 30 to 45 in good health. DNA of the CDR3: TGTGCCAGTAGTATTTCGACAGGGACGGGCGAGCAGTACTTC. Amino acid sequence: CASSISTGTGEQYF.